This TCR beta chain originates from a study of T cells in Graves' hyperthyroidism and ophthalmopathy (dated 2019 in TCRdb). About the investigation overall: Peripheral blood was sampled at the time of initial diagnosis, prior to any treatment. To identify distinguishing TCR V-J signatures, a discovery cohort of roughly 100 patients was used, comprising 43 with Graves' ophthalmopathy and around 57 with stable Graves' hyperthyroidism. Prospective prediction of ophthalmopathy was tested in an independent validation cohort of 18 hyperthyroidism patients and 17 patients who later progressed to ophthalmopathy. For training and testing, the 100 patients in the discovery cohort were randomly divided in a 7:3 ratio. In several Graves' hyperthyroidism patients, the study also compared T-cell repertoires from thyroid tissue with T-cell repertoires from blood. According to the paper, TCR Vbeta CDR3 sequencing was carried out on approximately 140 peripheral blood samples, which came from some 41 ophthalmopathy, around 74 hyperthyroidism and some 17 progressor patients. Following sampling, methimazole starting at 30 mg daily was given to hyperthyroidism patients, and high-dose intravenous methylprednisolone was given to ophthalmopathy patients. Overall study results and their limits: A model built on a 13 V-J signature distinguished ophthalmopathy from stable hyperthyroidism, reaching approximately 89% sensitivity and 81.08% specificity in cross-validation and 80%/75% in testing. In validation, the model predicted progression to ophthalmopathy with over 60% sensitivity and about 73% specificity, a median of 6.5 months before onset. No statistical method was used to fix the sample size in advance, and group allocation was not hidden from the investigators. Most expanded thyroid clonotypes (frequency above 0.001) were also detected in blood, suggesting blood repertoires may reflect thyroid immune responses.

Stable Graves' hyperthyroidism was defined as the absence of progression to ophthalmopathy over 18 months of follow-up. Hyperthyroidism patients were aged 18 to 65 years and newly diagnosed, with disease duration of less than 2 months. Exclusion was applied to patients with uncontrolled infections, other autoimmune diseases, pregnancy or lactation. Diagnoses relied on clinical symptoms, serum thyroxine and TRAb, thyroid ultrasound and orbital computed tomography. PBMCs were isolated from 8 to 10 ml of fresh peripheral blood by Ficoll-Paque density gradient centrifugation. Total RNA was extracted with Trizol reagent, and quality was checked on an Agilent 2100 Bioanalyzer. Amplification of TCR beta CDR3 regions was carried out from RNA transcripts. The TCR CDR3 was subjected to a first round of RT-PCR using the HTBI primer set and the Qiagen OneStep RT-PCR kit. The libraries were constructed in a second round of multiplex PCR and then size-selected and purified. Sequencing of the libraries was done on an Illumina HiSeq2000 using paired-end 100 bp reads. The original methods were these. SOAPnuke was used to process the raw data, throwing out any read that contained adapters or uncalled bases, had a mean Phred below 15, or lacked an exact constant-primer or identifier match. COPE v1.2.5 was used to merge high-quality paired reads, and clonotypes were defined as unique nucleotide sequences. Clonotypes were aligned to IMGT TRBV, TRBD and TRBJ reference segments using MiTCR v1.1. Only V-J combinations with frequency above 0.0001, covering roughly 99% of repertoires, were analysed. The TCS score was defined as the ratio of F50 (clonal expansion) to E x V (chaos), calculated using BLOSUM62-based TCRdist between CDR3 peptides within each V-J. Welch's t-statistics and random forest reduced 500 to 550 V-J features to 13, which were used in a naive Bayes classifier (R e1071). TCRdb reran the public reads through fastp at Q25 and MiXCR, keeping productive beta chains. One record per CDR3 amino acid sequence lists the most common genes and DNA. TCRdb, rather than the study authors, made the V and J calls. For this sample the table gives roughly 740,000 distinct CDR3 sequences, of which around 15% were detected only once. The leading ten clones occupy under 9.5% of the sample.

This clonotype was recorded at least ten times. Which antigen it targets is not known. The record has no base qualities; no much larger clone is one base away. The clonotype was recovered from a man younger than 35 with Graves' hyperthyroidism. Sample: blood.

The bases read TGTGCCAGCCGAGCCCGGATCGAGACCCAGTACTTC. It encodes CASRARIETQYF. Recombination linked TRBV28 to TRBJ2-5, with the D gene not confidently named. The junction carries 12 bases between V and J, which are trimmed by 8 bases and 5 bases respectively. The germline V gene gives CDR1 as MDHEN and CDR2 as SYDVKM. The CDR3 measures 12 amino acids from cysteine to phenylalanine. Kept here is only the CDR3 DNA, which spans 36 bases and is read in frame from base 1.